One T cell receptor (beta chain) is described in this entry. The protocol was immunoSEQ multiplex PCR, while the TCRdb copy is restricted to in-frame clones and leaves out a portion. The sample lists about 45,000 clones, more than 65% occurring once. Germline lookup yields CDR1 KGHSH and CDR2 LQKENI. The V and J ends lost 6 bases and 9 bases, in that order; junction bases with no gene match: 7. The length of the CDR3 is 12 residues. This specimen comes from a study of control samples from healthy donors and cancer patients. This receptor was identified in a male donor with melanoma. The chain carries TRBV18 and TRBJ2-5; 7 positions agree with TRBD2. The specimen was formalin-fixed, paraffin-embedded tissue. CDR3 coding DNA: TGTGCCAGCTCGCCTGAACGGGGGGCCCAGTACTTC. Translation gives CASSPERGAQYF.